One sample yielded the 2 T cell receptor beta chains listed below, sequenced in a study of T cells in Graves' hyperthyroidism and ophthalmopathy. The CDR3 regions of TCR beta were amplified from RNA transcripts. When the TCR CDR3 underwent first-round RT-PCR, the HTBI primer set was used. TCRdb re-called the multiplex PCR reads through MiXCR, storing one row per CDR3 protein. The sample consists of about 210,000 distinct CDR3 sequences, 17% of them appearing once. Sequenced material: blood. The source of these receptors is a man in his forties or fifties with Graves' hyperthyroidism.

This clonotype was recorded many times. CDR3 coding DNA: TGCGCCAGCGGGACAGGGACAGGGGTCTACGAGCAGTACTTC. Residues: CASGTGTGVYEQYF. The J gene is TRBJ2-7, the V gene TRBV5-1; the match to TRBD1 covers 10 bases. The CDR3 runs 14 residues. Losses at the gene ends were 7 bases for V and 3 bases for J; bases not matched to a gene: 7. Germline V lookup: CDR1 SGHRS, CDR2 YFSETQ.

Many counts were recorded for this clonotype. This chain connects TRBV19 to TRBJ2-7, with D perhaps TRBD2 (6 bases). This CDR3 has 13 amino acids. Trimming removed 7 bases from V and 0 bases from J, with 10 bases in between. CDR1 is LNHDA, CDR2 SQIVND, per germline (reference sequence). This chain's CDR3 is CASTGGDSYEQYF. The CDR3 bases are TGTGCCAGTACCGGCGGGGACTCCTACGAGCAGTACTTC.